A single sample gave rise to the 2 T cell receptor beta chains below, sequenced in a study of blood T cell repertoires in COVID-19. Generated by immunoSEQ multiplex PCR, the TCRdb table keeps only in-frame clones and is missing some. The data hold approximately 90,000 clones, with less than 85% observed a single time. The source material was peripheral blood. The receptors come from a woman of 80 years or more with acute or convalescent COVID-19.

The CDR3 loop is CASSTVGKNTEAFF. For the CDR3, the DNA is TGTGCCAGCAGTACCGTGGGCAAGAACACTGAAGCTTTCTTT. The chain joins TRBV6-5 to TRBJ1-1; D unclear. Germline V lookup: CDR1 MNHEY, CDR2 SVGAGI. Trimming shortened V by 5 bases and J by 1 base, and 11 bases separated the two germline ends. This CDR3 region has 14 residues.

This chain uses TRBV6-6 with TRBJ1-4; 8 bases align to TRBD1. Germline V gene lookup returns CDR1 MNHNY and CDR2 SVGAGI (reference sequence). The junction had 3 bases not matched to a gene; V was cut back by 5 bases and J by 1 base. The CDR3 is 15 amino acids. This CDR3 reads CASSLGQGTNEKLFF. The CDR3 DNA reads TGTGCCAGCAGTCTAGGACAGGGAACTAATGAAAAACTGTTTTTT.